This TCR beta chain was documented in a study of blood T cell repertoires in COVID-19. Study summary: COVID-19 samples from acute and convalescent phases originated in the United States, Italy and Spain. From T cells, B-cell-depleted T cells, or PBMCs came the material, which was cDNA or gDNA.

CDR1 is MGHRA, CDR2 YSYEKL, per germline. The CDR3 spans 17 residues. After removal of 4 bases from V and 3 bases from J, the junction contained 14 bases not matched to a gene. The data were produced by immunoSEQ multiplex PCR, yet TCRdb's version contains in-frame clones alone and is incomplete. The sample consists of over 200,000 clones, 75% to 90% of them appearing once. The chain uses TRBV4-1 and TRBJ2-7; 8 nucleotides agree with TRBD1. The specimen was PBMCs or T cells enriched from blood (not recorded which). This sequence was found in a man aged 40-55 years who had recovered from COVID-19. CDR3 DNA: TGCGCCAGCAGCCTAACAGGACAGGGAATCGTTAGCTACGAGCAGTACTTC. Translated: CASSLTGQGIVSYEQYF.